This T cell receptor (beta chain) was obtained from a study of PD-1 blockade in classical Hodgkin lymphoma. Overall study findings and caveats: Repertoire differences have undefined causes, possibly disease activity or prior therapy. Diminished baseline TCR diversity has been reported in newly diagnosed patients relative to healthy donors. Later analyses included only patients treated at least 1 year post-ASCT. The diversity seen at baseline in complete responders resembled that of newly diagnosed patients.

Germline V gene sequence: CDR1 KGHSH, CDR2 LQKENI. The V gene lost 2 bases and the J gene lost 2 bases, with 22 bases spanning the gap. The CDR3 is 19 residues long. Sequencing used immunoSEQ multiplex PCR; TCRdb keeps in-frame clones, though not all of them. The table has tens of thousands of clones, roughly nine tenths seen once. Noted time point: cycle 4 day 1 (C4D1), after five to seven weeks of nivolumab. Every patient experienced relapse after autologous stem cell transplantation, and brentuximab vedotin exposure varied. With respect to this clone: Its antigen is still unknown.

Sequencing was performed on peripheral blood mononuclear cells (PBMCs), taken before the fourth cycle of nivolumab. The V call is TRBV18, the J call TRBJ1-5; D is unresolved. The clonotype originates from a human donor with classical Hodgkin lymphoma. CDR3 DNA sequence: TGTGCCAGCTCACCATTTGGAAGTCCAGACACCACGGGCAATCAGCCCCAGCATTTT. This translates into CASSPFGSPDTTGNQPQHF. Full variable domain (remainder filled in from reference TRBV18 and TRBJ1-5): NAGVMQNPRHLVRRRGQEARLRCSPMKGHSHVYWYRQLPEEGLKFMVYLQKENIIDESGMPKERFSAEFPKEGPSILRIQQVVRGDSAAYFCASSPFGSPDTTGNQPQHFGDGTRLSIL.